A single sample gave rise to the 17 T cell receptor beta chains below, sequenced in a study of regulatory T cells in long-lasting Graves disease. Noted time point: newly diagnosed GD, antithyroid drugs for less than 3 months. PBMC RNA was the source of the TCR library. HTBI primers from iRepertoire and Arm-PCR of CDR3 regions yielded the TCR beta libraries. TCRdb processed the multiplex PCR reads anew with MiXCR; each CDR3 protein has one entry. Here the sample spans 200,000 to 250,000 distinct CDR3 sequences, 20% to 25% being singletons. The sample in question was peripheral blood mononuclear cells (PBMCs), obtained at new diagnosis, from a patient treated with antithyroid drugs. The receptor set was obtained from a female donor with Graves disease.

At least ten counts were recorded for this clonotype. The V gene is TRBV10-3, the J gene TRBJ2-7, with 8 nucleotides matching TRBD1. The trim removed 3 bases at V and 0 bases at J, leaving 4 bases unmatched. This CDR3 is built from 15 residues. The germline V gene has CDR1 ENHRY and CDR2 SYGVKD. The CDR3 spells CAISEGDRGSYEQYF. The CDR3 bases are TGTGCCATCAGTGAAGGAGACAGGGGCTCCTACGAGCAGTACTTC.

At least ten counts were recorded for this clonotype. V and J are TRBV5-1 and TRBJ2-4; D may correspond to TRBD1 or TRBD2 (6 bases each). Germline CDR1 and CDR2: SGHRS and YFSETQ. Trimming removed 3 bases from V and 4 bases from J, with 17 bases in between. This CDR3 comprises 16 residues. In DNA, the CDR3 is TGCGCCAGCAGCTCCACGGGGGCTGGAGAAAAAAACATTCAGTACTTC. Amino acids: CASSSTGAGEKNIQYF.

This clonotype was detected ten times or more. A far larger clone is only one base removed, so a read error is likely. The chain couples TRBV19 to TRBJ1-1, with D unresolved. The CDR3 length is 13 residues. V was pared by 9 bases and J by 1 base, with 12 bases between. Germline V gene lookup returns CDR1 LNHDA and CDR2 SQIVND (reference sequence). The CDR3 is CASSFGQNTEAFF. The CDR3, as DNA: TGTGCCAGCAGTTTTGGGCAGAACACTGAAGCTTTCTTT.

V is TRBV9 and J is TRBJ2-2, with D hard to call. CDR1 and CDR2 from the germline V gene are SGDLS and YYNGEE. This CDR3 contains 15 residues. V lost 4 bases and J 7 bases, leaving 17 bases between the germline ends. CDR3 sequence reads: CASSPQPALGGELFF. The CDR3 DNA is TGTGCCAGCAGCCCCCAGCCCGCCCTGGGCGGGGAGCTGTTTTTT.

V and J are TRBV20-1 and TRBJ2-4; 8 bases align to TRBD2. CDR1 is DFQATT and CDR2 is SNEGSKA in the germline V gene (reference sequence). The CDR3 runs 13 residues. Germline trimming cut 3 bases from V and 10 bases from J; bases unmatched to any gene: 8. CDR3 region: CSASPGTSDIQYF. The CDR3 nucleotides are TGCAGTGCTAGCCCCGGGACTAGTGATATTCAGTACTTC.

This clonotype appeared a few times. This sequence joins TRBV7-9 and TRBJ2-2, with a weak D call TRBD2 (5 bases). Germline V lookup: CDR1 SEHNR, CDR2 FQNEAQ (reference sequence). The CDR3 has 14 amino acids. Trimming stripped 3 bases from V and 6 bases from J, with 11 bases between. CDR3 sequence: CASSFLFGAGELFF. CDR3 bases: TGTGCCAGCAGCTTCTTGTTCGGGGCCGGGGAGCTGTTTTTT. The full variable domain, in which reference TRBV7-9 and TRBJ2-2 provide the parts outside the CDR3, is DTGVSQNPRHKITKRGQNVTFRCDPISEHNRLYWYRQTLGQGPEFLTYFQNEAQLEKSRLLSDRFSAERPKGSFSTLEIQRTEQGDSAMYLCASSFLFGAGELFFGEGSRLTVL.

This clonotype was counted a few times. This rearrangement joins TRBV19 to TRBJ1-2, with 9 bases that match TRBD1. This CDR3 contains 14 residues. The trim removed 5 bases at V and 8 bases at J, leaving 9 bases unmatched. Germline V CDR1 and CDR2: LNHDA, SQIVND (reference sequence). The CDR3 region has the DNA TGTGCCAGTAGTCTCCGGGACAGGGAGAAAGGCTACACCTTC. This gives the protein CASSLRDREKGYTF.

This clonotype has a count of ten or more. The V and J genes are TRBV28 and TRBJ1-2, with 8 bases aligning to TRBD1. This CDR3 comprises 18 residues. Germline V gives CDR1 MDHEN, CDR2 SYDVKM. Trimming at V came to 3 bases and at J to 8 bases, leaving 20 bases not matched to a gene. CDR3 nucleotides: TGTGCCAGCAGTTTTTGGACAGGGACCAAGGGGGAGACCGGGGGCTACACCTTC. It codes for CASSFWTGTKGETGGYTF.

This clonotype was seen a handful of times. The chain links TRBV30 to TRBJ1-5; 7 nucleotides line up with TRBD1. V lost 3 bases to trimming and J lost 4 bases; unmatched junction nucleotides: 12. The CDR3 sequence is 16 residues long. The germline V gene encodes CDR1 GTSNPN and CDR2 SVGIG (reference sequence). CDR3 region: CAWREKMQGVNQPQHF. CDR3 coding DNA: TGTGCCTGGAGGGAAAAGATGCAGGGGGTGAATCAGCCCCAGCATTTT.

This clonotype was detected many times. The chain couples TRBV6-1 to TRBJ2-3; tentative D call: TRBD1 (6 bases). The germline V gene encodes CDR1 MNHNS and CDR2 SASEGT. Trimming left V 6 bases short and J 5 bases short, with 21 bases between. This CDR3 spans 16 amino acids. As DNA, the CDR3 is TGTGCCAGCAGCGACCGTGGCAGCCAACAGGGAGATACGCAGTATTTT. It encodes CASSDRGSQQGDTQYF.

For the CDR3, the DNA is TGCAGCGTTGACGGGGGCGGGACCGGGGAGCTGTTTTTT. Its protein product is CSVDGGGTGELFF. The chain links TRBV29-1 to TRBJ2-2; tentatively, D is TRBD1 or TRBD2 (6 bases each). Germline lookup yields CDR1 SQVTM and CDR2 ANQGSEA. The CDR3 has 13 amino acids. Trimming pared 3 bases from V and 5 bases from J, leaving 10 bases between.

Ten or more counts support this clonotype. V and J are TRBV5-1 and TRBJ1-2; D is perhaps TRBD1 (5 bases). This CDR3 contains 13 residues. Trimming took 3 bases from V and 4 from J, leaving 10 bases between them. Germline assignment: CDR1 SGHRS and CDR2 YFSETQ. The CDR3 DNA reads as TGCGCCAGCAGCTCGACAGAGGCCTATGGCTACACCTTC. Amino acid sequence: CASSSTEAYGYTF.

This clonotype was observed many times. The chain uses TRBV20-1 and TRBJ2-7, with D hard to call. V lost 3 bases to trimming and J lost 4 bases, with 16 bases between them. From germline, CDR1 is DFQATT and CDR2 SNEGSKA (reference sequence). The CDR3 has 14 amino acids. The CDR3, as DNA: TGCAGTGCTAGGCCCAATCTCCAAAAATACGAGCAGTACTTC. Its translation: CSARPNLQKYEQYF.

On this clonotype: A far larger clone is only one base removed, so a read error is likely. The chain is built from TRBV11-2 and TRBJ2-1; the D is unclear. V lost 0 bases and J lost 13, with 19 bases in between. Germline CDR1 reads SGHAT; CDR2 reads FQNNGV. This CDR3 has 15 amino acids. CDR3 sequence reads: CASSLEARQSRSQFF. In DNA form, the CDR3 reads TGTGCCAGCAGCTTAGAGGCTCGACAATCCCGGAGCCAGTTCTTC. The entire variable domain, with the rest obtained from reference TRBV11-2 and TRBJ2-1, is as follows: EAGVAQSPRYKIIEKRQSVAFWCNPISGHATLYWYQQILGQGPKLLIQFQNNGVVDDSQLPKDRFSAERLKGVDSTLKIQPAKLEDSAVYLCASSLEARQSRSQFFGPGTRLTVL.

At least ten counts were recorded for this clonotype. J is TRBJ1-2 and V is TRBV29-1; a weak D match, TRBD1 (6 bases). There are 14 residues in the CDR3. Germline loops: CDR1 SQVTM, CDR2 ANQGSEA. Trimming took off 7 bases at V and 4 bases at J, with 19 bases between the two ends. CDR3 protein: CSAISPDSSYGYTF. CDR3 nucleotides: TGCAGCGCCATATCCCCGGACAGCTCCTATGGCTACACCTTC.

This clonotype was counted a few times. The rearrangement links TRBV19 to TRBJ2-6, with 8 bases fitting TRBD1. This CDR3 has 16 amino acids. Germline V gives CDR1 LNHDA, CDR2 SQIVND (reference sequence). The V and J ends lost 6 bases and 4 bases, in that order; junction bases with no gene match: 8. CDR3 in DNA: TGTGCCAGTAGGGACAGGGCGGAGGAAGGGGCCAACGTCCTGACTTTC. This codes for CASRDRAEEGANVLTF.

Ten or more counts support this clonotype. The V call is TRBV7-9, the J call TRBJ1-1; D not certain. The CDR3 has 13 amino acids. Germline values: CDR1 SEHNR, CDR2 FQNEAQ (reference sequence). V was pared by 1 base and J by 4 bases, with 7 bases between. CDR3 sequence reads: CASSLGQLTEAFF. CDR3 DNA sequence: TGTGCCAGCAGCTTAGGGCAACTCACTGAAGCTTTCTTT.